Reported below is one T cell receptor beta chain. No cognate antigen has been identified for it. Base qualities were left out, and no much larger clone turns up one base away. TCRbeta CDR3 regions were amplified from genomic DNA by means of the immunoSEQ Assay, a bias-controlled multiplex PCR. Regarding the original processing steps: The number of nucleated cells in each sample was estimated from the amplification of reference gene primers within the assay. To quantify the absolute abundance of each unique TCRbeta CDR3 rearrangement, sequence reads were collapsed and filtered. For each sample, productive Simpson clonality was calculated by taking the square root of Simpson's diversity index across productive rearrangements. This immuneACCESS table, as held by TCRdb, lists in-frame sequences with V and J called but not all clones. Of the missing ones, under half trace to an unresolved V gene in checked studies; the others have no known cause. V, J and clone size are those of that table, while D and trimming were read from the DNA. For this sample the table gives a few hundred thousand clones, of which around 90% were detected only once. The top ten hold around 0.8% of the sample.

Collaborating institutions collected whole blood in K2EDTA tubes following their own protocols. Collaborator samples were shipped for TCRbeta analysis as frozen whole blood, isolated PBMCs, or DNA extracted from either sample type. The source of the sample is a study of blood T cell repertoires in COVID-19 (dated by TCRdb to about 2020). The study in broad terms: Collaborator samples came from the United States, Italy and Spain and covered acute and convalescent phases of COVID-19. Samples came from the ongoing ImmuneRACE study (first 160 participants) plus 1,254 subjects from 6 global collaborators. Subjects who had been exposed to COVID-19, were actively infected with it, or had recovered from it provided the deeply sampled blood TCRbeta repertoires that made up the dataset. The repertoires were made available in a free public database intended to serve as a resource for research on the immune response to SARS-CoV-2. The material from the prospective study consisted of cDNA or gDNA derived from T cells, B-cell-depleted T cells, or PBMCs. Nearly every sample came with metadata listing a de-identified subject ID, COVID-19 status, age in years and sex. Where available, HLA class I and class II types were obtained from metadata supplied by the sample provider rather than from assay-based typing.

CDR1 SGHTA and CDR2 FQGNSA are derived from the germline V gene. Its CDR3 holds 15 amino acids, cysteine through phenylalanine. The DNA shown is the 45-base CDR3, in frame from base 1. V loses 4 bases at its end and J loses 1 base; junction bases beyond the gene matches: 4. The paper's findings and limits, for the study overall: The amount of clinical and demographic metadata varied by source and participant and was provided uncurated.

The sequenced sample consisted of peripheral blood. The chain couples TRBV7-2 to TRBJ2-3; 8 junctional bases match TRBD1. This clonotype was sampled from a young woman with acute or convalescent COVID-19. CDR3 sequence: CASSWTGMGTDTQYF. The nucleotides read TGTGCCAGCAGCTGGACAGGGATGGGCACAGATACGCAGTATTTT.